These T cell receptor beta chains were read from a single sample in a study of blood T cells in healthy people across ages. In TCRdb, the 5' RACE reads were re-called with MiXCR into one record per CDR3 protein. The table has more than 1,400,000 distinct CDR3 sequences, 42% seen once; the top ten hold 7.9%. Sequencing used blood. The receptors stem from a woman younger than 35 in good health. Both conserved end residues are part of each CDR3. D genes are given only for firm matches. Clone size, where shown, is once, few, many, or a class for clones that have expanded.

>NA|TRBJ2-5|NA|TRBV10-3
TGTGCCATCAGTGTTGTTAGCGGAGAGACCCAGTACTTC
CAISVVSGETQYF
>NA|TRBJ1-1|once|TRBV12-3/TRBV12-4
TGTGCCAGCAGGCTCTCGGGGGGCACTGAAGCTTTCTTT
CASRLSGGTEAFF
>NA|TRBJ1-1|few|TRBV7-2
TGTGCCAGCAGGCTCCGGGGGGAGAACACTGAAGCTTTCTTT
CASRLRGENTEAFF
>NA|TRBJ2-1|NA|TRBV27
TGTGCCAGCAGTTTATCTTTTAGGGTGGAGTACAATGAGCAGTTCTTC
CASSLSFRVEYNEQFF
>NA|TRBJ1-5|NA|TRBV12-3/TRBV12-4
TGTGCCAGCATTCTACAGGATGGGCCCCAGCATTTT
CASILQDGPQHF
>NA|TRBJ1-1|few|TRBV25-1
TGTGCCAGCAGTGAATATCCGGGGCGAGGGAGCACTGAAGCTTTCTTT
CASSEYPGRGSTEAFF
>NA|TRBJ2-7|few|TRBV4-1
TGCGCCAGCAGCCAAGTAGGCAGGGGGGAATACGAGCAGTACTTC
CASSQVGRGEYEQYF
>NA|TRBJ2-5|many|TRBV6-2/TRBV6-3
TGTGCCAGCAGTCAGGGTTACGGGGAGACCCAGTACTTC
CASSQGYGETQYF
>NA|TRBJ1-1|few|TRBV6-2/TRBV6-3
TGTGCCAGCGTGGGTTGGGAGAACACTGAAGCTTTCTTT
CASVGWENTEAFF
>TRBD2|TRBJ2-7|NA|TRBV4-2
TGTGCCAGCAGCCAAGATCCCGGGACTAGCTCCTACAATGAGCAGTACTTC
CASSQDPGTSSYNEQYF
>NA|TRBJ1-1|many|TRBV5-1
TGTGCCAGCAGTCTCTCGGGCACTGAAGCTTTCTTT
CASSLSGTEAFF
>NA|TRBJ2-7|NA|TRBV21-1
TGTGCCAGCAGCAAATTGGTCCCGGGGCCTTCCCCCTCCTACGAGCAGTACTTC
CASSKLVPGPSPSYEQYF
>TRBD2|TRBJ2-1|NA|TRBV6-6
TGTGCCAGCTCAAAACCCGGTGGGACTAGCCTTTACCATGAGCAGTTCTTC
CASSKPGGTSLYHEQFF
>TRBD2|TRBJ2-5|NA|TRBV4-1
TGCGCCAGCAGCCGGACTAGCGGGGGGCATCAAGAGACCCAGTACTTC
CASSRTSGGHQETQYF
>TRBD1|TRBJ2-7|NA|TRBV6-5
TGTGCCAGCAGTTACCCCTACAGGGGGACAGCCTACGAGCAGTACTTC
CASSYPYRGTAYEQYF
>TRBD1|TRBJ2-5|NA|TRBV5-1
TGCGCCAGCGGCCAGACAGGGGGCCAAGAGACCCAGTACTTC
CASGQTGGQETQYF
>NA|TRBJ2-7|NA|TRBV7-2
TGTGCCAGCAGCTTATCCACCAGTACACCCTACGAGCAGTACTTC
CASSLSTSTPYEQYF
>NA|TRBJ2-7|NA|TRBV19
TGTGCCAGTTCACAGGAACCCAAACCCTACGAGCAGTACTTC
CASSQEPKPYEQYF
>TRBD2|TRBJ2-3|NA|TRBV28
TGTGCCAGCAGTCCGCGGGGGAGGACAGATACGCAGTATTTT
CASSPRGRTDTQYF
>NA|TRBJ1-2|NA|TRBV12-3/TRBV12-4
TGTGCCAGCACCTCTATTGGTGGGGGGCGCTCATCTAACTATGGCTACACCTTC
CASTSIGGGRSSNYGYTF
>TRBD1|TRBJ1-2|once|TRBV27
TGTGCCAGCAGTTCGGGGACAGGGTTCCTCTATGGCTACACCTTC
CASSSGTGFLYGYTF
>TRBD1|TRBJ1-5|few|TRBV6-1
TGTGCCAGCAGTGCCGGGACAGGTCGTCAGCCCCAGCATTTT
CASSAGTGRQPQHF
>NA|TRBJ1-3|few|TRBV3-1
TGTGCCAGCAGCCCCCTAGCTGGAAACACCATATATTTT
CASSPLAGNTIYF
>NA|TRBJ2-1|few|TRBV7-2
TGTGCCAGCAGCCTTACGTTAGCGAGCTCCTACAATGAGCAGTTCTTC
CASSLTLASSYNEQFF
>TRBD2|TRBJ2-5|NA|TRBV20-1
TGCAGTGGTAGAGCTAGCGGGGGGTACCAAGAGACCCAGTACTTC
CSGRASGGYQETQYF
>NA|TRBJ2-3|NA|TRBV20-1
TGCAGTGCTAGAGATTCAAGCTTGCCCAACCCCCGCACAGATACGCAGTATTTT
CSARDSSLPNPRTDTQYF
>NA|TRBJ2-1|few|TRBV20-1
TGCAGTGCTAGGGATGGGAGCGCTGGCGGCTCCTACAATGAGCAGTTCTTC
CSARDGSAGGSYNEQFF
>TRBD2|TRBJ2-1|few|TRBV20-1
TGCAGTGCCCGACTAGCGGGAGCCGCTTATGAGCAGTTCTTC
CSARLAGAAYEQFF
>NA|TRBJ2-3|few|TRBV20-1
TGCAGTGCTAGAGATCCCATGGGGGCGGCAGATACGCAGTATTTT
CSARDPMGAADTQYF
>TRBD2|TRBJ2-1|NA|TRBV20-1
TGCAGTGCCCGAATACCCGGGACTAGTGGCAATGAGCAGTTCTTC
CSARIPGTSGNEQFF
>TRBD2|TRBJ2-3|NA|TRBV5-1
TGCGCCAGCGGCAGGCTAGCGGGGGGGTCTAGCACAGATACGCAGTATTTT
CASGRLAGGSSTDTQYF